This T cell receptor beta chain originates from a study of blood T cells in healthy people across ages. This clonotype was picked up a small number of times. Drawn from each donor were ten milliliters of peripheral blood. The CDR3 length is 15 residues. The ends lost 7 bases at V and 0 bases at J; junction bases unmatched: 5. The germline V gene has CDR1 MNHNS and CDR2 SASEGT. Then a second PCR, running about 6 to 12 cycles, was carried out with a sample-barcoded 5' primer and a J-beta primer mix. TCRdb itself ran the 5' RACE reads through MiXCR, one entry per CDR3 protein. The repertoire holds 870,000 or so distinct CDR3 sequences, with about 30% as singletons.

The clonotype originates from an elderly woman in good health. V usage is TRBV6-1 and J usage is TRBJ2-1; 8 positions match TRBD2. The sequenced sample consisted of blood. The CDR3 nucleotides are TGTGCCAGCATGAGCGGGGGTAGCTCCTACAATGAGCAGTTCTTC. Residues: CASMSGGSSYNEQFF.